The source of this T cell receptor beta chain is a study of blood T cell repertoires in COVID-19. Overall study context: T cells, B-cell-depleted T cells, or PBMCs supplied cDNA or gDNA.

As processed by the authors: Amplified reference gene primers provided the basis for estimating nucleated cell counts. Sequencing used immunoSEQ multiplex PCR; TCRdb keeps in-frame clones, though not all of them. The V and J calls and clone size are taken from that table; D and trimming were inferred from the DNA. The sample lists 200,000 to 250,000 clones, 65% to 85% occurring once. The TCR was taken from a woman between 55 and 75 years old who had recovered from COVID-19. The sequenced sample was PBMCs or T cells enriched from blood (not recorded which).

In nucleotides, the CDR3 is TGTGCCAGCAGCCCCAACCCGGGAAACCAAGAGACCCAGTACTTC. Its translation: CASSPNPGNQETQYF. J is TRBJ2-5 and V is TRBV3-1 (or the pseudogene TRBV3-2), with TRBD2 as a possible D gene (5 bases). Trimming left V 4 bases short and J 0 bases short, with 12 bases between. Germline CDR1 is LGHDT and CDR2 is YNNKEL (reference sequence). This CDR3 is built from 15 residues.